A selection of T cell receptor beta chains follows, all from one sample in a study of cytomegalovirus exposure and HLA in healthy donors. The table came from immunoSEQ multiplex PCR; TCRdb's copy has only in-frame clones and leaves some out. The repertoire includes about 360,000 clones, roughly 85% of them detected once, and 0.83% sits in the top ten. The specimen sequenced was PBMCs. The receptors here all came from a young woman in good health and CMV-seronegative. CDR3s include the opening cysteine and the closing phenylalanine or tryptophan. D genes are given only for firm matches. Clone size is given for some rows only: seen once, a few or many times, or a class if the clone is expanded.

CDR3aa: CATKDRDNQETQYF
CDR3nt: TGTGCCACCAAAGACAGGGACAACCAAGAGACCCAGTACTTC
d_gene: TRBD1
len: 14
abundance: NA
j_gene: TRBJ2-5
v_gene: TRBV27

CDR3aa: CASSVGDLPGDEQFF
CDR3nt: TGCGCCAGCAGCGTCGGGGACCTTCCAGGGGATGAGCAGTTCTTC
d_gene: NA
len: 15
abundance: NA
j_gene: TRBJ2-1
v_gene: TRBV5-1

CDR3aa: CASSTGQGLRETQYF
CDR3nt: TGTGCCAGCAGTACCGGACAGGGGCTGAGAGAGACCCAGTACTTC
d_gene: TRBD1
len: 15
abundance: NA
j_gene: TRBJ2-5
v_gene: TRBV6-5

CDR3aa: CASSLNRLGQPQHF
CDR3nt: TGTGCCAGCAGCCTGAACAGGTTAGGGCAGCCCCAGCATTTT
d_gene: NA
len: 14
abundance: NA
j_gene: TRBJ1-5
v_gene: TRBV5-6

CDR3aa: CASSFGRGNTEAFF
CDR3nt: TGTGCCAGCAGTTTTGGCAGGGGGAACACTGAAGCTTTCTTT
d_gene: NA
len: 14
abundance: NA
j_gene: TRBJ1-1
v_gene: TRBV28

CDR3aa: CASSLEGTSGGNEQFF
CDR3nt: TGCGCCAGCAGCTTGGAGGGGACTAGCGGAGGGAATGAGCAGTTCTTC
d_gene: TRBD2
len: 16
abundance: NA
j_gene: TRBJ2-1
v_gene: TRBV5-1

CDR3aa: CASSKGGSPGELFF
CDR3nt: TGTGCCAGCAGCAAAGGGGGAAGTCCCGGGGAGCTGTTTTTT
d_gene: NA
len: 14
abundance: NA
j_gene: TRBJ2-2
v_gene: TRBV7-6

CDR3aa: CASSEGGGSTDTQYF
CDR3nt: TGTGCCAGCAGCGAGGGCGGGGGTAGCACAGATACGCAGTATTTT
d_gene: TRBD2
len: 15
abundance: NA
j_gene: TRBJ2-3
v_gene: TRBV9

CDR3aa: CASSLGSGGLPSSYEQYF
CDR3nt: TGTGCCAGCAGCTTAGGGTCGGGGGGACTTCCAAGCTCCTACGAGCAGTACTTC
d_gene: TRBD2
len: 18
abundance: NA
j_gene: TRBJ2-7
v_gene: TRBV7-9

CDR3aa: CASSLGFSPGDEQYF
CDR3nt: TGTGCCAGCAGCTTAGGGTTCTCCCCAGGGGACGAGCAGTACTTC
d_gene: NA
len: 15
abundance: once
j_gene: TRBJ2-7
v_gene: TRBV7-7

CDR3aa: CASSLAAGGDGQFF
CDR3nt: TGTGCCAGCAGCTTGGCCGCGGGAGGGGATGGGCAGTTCTTC
d_gene: TRBD2
len: 14
abundance: NA
j_gene: TRBJ2-1
v_gene: TRBV5-6